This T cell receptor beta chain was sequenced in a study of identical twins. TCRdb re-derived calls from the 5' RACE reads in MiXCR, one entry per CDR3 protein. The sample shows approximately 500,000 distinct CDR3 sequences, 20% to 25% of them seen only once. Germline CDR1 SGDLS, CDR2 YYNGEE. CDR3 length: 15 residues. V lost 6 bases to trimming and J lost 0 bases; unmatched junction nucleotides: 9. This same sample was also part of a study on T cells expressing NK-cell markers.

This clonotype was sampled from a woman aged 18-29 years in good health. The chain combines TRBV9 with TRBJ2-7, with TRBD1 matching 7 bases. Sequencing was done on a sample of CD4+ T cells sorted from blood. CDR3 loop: CASNLGGGSSYEQYF. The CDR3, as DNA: TGTGCCAGCAACCTAGGGGGCGGAAGCTCCTACGAGCAGTACTTC.